These 17 T cell receptor beta chains were all obtained from the same sample, sequenced in a study of Graves' ophthalmopathy and Graves' hyperthyroidism. From RNA, the CDR3 regions of TCR beta chains were amplified and sequenced. After a first-round RT-PCR with HTBI primers, a second-round multiplex PCR was run. TCRdb re-called the multiplex PCR reads with MiXCR, one entry per CDR3 protein. The table has approximately 410,000 distinct CDR3 sequences, approximately 15% seen once. The specimen was peripheral blood. The source of these receptors is a young woman with stable Graves' hyperthyroidism.

In its sample, this clonotype was seen many times. The chain's CDR3 is CASSQSTVEGYTF. CDR3 DNA sequence: TGTGCCAGCAGCCAGAGTACAGTTGAAGGCTACACCTTC. The V gene is TRBV7-9, the J gene TRBJ1-2; D gene unclear. Germline-derived CDR1 and CDR2 are SEHNR and FQNEAQ (reference sequence). V lost 5 bases, J lost 8 bases, and 15 bases lay in between. This CDR3 comprises 13 residues.

The chain joins TRBV27 to TRBJ1-2; 7 bases are a match to TRBD1. The CDR3 runs to 14 residues. The V and J ends lost 6 bases and 3 bases, in that order; junction bases with no gene match: 7. Per germline, CDR1 MNHEY and CDR2 SMNVEV (reference sequence). DNA for the CDR3: TGTGCCAGCAGCCGCCGGGACAGATACTATGGCTACACCTTC. It yields the protein CASSRRDRYYGYTF.

J is TRBJ2-2 and V is TRBV7-3; the D gene could be TRBD1 or TRBD2 (5 bases each). The CDR3 covers 17 residues. Trimming removed 0 bases from V and 0 bases from J, with 11 bases in between. CDR1 SGHTA and CDR2 FQGTGA come from the germline V gene. CDR3 in DNA: TGTGCCAGCAGCTTAACGTTCCAGGGAGCGAACACCGGGGAGCTGTTTTTT. It is translated as CASSLTFQGANTGELFF.

This clonotype was detected ten times or more. This chain joins TRBV10-3 and TRBJ1-1, with TRBD1 identical over 8 bases. V dropped 8 bases and J dropped 6; count of bases not matched to a gene: 5. Per germline, CDR1 ENHRY and CDR2 SYGVKD. This CDR3 has 12 amino acids. CDR3 in amino acids: CAIATGEAEAFF. The CDR3 nucleotides are TGTGCCATCGCGACAGGGGAGGCTGAAGCTTTCTTT.

This clonotype was observed at least ten times. The chain has TRBV19 and TRBJ1-1; D possibly corresponds to TRBD1 (5 bases). Germline V gene lookup returns CDR1 LNHDA and CDR2 SQIVND (reference sequence). The ends were cut back, 1 base at V and 5 bases at J, with 8 bases in the middle. This CDR3 comprises 13 residues. In nucleotides, the CDR3 is TGTGCCAGTAGTATAGGATGGGGGACTGAAGCTTTCTTT. It specifies CASSIGWGTEAFF.

A few counts support this clonotype. The V call is TRBV4-2, the J call TRBJ2-2; no reliable D call. Trimming stripped 0 bases from V and 1 base from J, with 9 bases between. The CDR3 sequence is 16 residues long. Germline CDR1 is LGHNA and CDR2 is YNFKEQ. The DNA for the CDR3 is TGTGCCAGCAGCCAAGAACCAGGAAGGAACACCGGGGAGCTGTTTTTT. It translates to CASSQEPGRNTGELFF.

The chain is built from TRBV11-2 and TRBJ1-2; 7 bases agree with TRBD1. The CDR3 is 16 residues long. Germline V gene sequence: CDR1 SGHAT, CDR2 FQNNGV. J gave up 2 bases and V 4 bases, and 10 bases lay outside the gene matches. CDR3 loop: CASSSIEGTANYGYTF. In DNA, the CDR3 is TGTGCCAGCAGCTCAATAGAGGGGACAGCCAACTATGGCTACACCTTC.

The J gene is TRBJ2-7, the V gene TRBV19; D possibly corresponds to TRBD1 (7 bases). V was clipped by 3 bases and J by 6 bases, with 15 bases between them. The length of the CDR3 is 14 residues. In germline, CDR1 is LNHDA, CDR2 SQIVND (reference sequence). CDR3 in DNA: TGTGCCAGTAGTATTGGTGGAGGGGGCCTCGAGCAGTACTTC. As protein: CASSIGGGGLEQYF. The full variable domain, completed using reference TRBV19 and TRBJ2-7, is DGGITQSPKYLFRKEGQNVTLSCEQNLNHDAMYWYRQDPGQGLRLIYYSQIVNDFQKGDIAEGYSVSREKKESFPLTVTSAQKNPTAFYLCASSIGGGGLEQYFGPGTRLTVT.

In its sample, this clonotype was seen many times. This chain uses TRBV6-2 or TRBV6-3 with TRBJ1-5, with D unresolved. Germline V CDR1 and CDR2: MNHEY, SVGEGT. This CDR3 has 15 amino acids. V was pared by 8 bases and J by 0 bases, with 14 bases between. The DNA of the CDR3 is TGTGCCAGCCGTTCGACGGAACATAGCAATCAGCCCCAGCATTTT. Protein product: CASRSTEHSNQPQHF.

In this sample, this clonotype turned up many times. The V and J genes are TRBV7-2 and TRBJ1-6; a weak D match, TRBD1 (5 bases). The CDR3 length is 14 residues. V was trimmed by 5 bases and J by 7 bases, leaving 12 bases between them. The germline V gene has CDR1 SGHTA and CDR2 FQGNSA. This CDR3 reads CASSPPGENSPLHF. CDR3 in DNA: TGTGCCAGCAGCCCCCCGGGGGAGAATTCACCCCTCCACTTT.

This clonotype was detected ten times or more. The V call is TRBV20-1, the J call TRBJ2-7; either TRBD1 or TRBD2 may fit D (5 bases each). The CDR3 sequence is 14 residues long. With 2 bases removed from V and 2 bases from J, the gap between germline ends came to 13 bases. CDR1 and CDR2 (germline): DFQATT, SNEGSKA (reference sequence). The CDR3 DNA is TGCAGTGCTAGATTGGGGGACGGTACCTACGAGCAGTACTTC. Translating it yields CSARLGDGTYEQYF.

This clonotype was detected ten times or more. The rearrangement uses TRBV28 and TRBJ2-7; 12 bases agree with TRBD2. V was clipped by 4 bases and J by 6 bases; unmatched bases: 7. Germline assignment: CDR1 MDHEN and CDR2 SYDVKM. The CDR3 covers 15 residues. The CDR3 bases are TGTGCCAGCAGTTCCTCGACTAGCGGGAGACGCGAGCAGTACTTC. Translated, it gives CASSSSTSGRREQYF.

This clonotype was observed at least ten times. The rearrangement joins TRBV12-3 or TRBV12-4 to TRBJ1-5; 8 bases fit TRBD1. With V trimmed by 6 bases and J by 6 bases, 4 bases remained unmatched. The CDR3 spans 13 residues. CDR3: CASRRDRFQPQHF. The CDR3 coding sequence is TGTGCCAGCAGACGGGACAGGTTTCAGCCCCAGCATTTT.

This clonotype occurred many times. This chain links TRBV6-2 or TRBV6-3 with TRBJ1-5, with 7 bases fitting TRBD1. In germline, CDR1 is MNHEY, CDR2 SVGEGT. The ends lost 4 bases at V and 2 bases at J; junction bases unmatched: 5. The CDR3 covers 15 residues. CDR3 region: CASSLTGNGNQPQHF. CDR3 bases: TGTGCCAGCAGTTTGACAGGGAATGGCAATCAGCCCCAGCATTTT.

Many counts were recorded for this clonotype. The DNA of the CDR3 is TGTGCCAGCAGCTTAAGTGCGACAGGGGGCTCACCCCTCCACTTT. It yields the protein CASSLSATGGSPLHF. The rearrangement joins TRBV7-3 to TRBJ1-6; 10 nucleotides agree with TRBD1. Germline V CDR1 and CDR2: SGHTA, FQGTGA. The V segment lost 1 base and the J segment 10 bases; nucleotides outside the gene matches: 4. The CDR3 runs 15 residues.

At least ten counts were recorded for this clonotype. This rearrangement joins TRBV29-1 to TRBJ2-7; a possible D gene is TRBD1 (6 bases). CDR3 length: 15 amino acids. Deletions cut 0 bases from V and 3 bases from J, with 15 bases between. Germline assignment: CDR1 SQVTM and CDR2 ANQGSEA. CDR3 nucleotide sequence: TGCAGCGTTGAAGATAATAGACAGGATAGCTACGAGCAGTACTTC. It specifies CSVEDNRQDSYEQYF.

Many counts were recorded for this clonotype. V is TRBV20-1 and J is TRBJ2-7; the D gene is possibly TRBD1 (5 bases). Trimming pared 0 bases from V and 5 bases from J, leaving 11 bases between. The germline gives CDR1 DFQATT, CDR2 SNEGSKA (reference sequence). The CDR3 spans 13 residues. The CDR3 nucleotides are TGCAGTGCTAGAGACAGGGTTCTGAACGAGCAGTACTTC. It codes for CSARDRVLNEQYF.